A single sample is the source of the 11 T cell receptor beta chains below, sequenced in a study of CXCR3-negative and CXCR3-positive naive CD8 T cells. Study observations and caveats: Higher TRB CDR3 hydrophobicity marked CXCR3-positive naive cells relative to CXCR3-negative naive cells.

Via 5' RACE with UMI labels, TRB cDNA libraries were prepared. From its re-call of the 5' RACE reads, TCRdb lists each CDR3 protein once, without DNA. This sample's table has some 150,000 distinct CDR3 sequences. For these receptors, no antigen is known. Sequences were obtained from naive CXCR3+ CD8+ T cells from blood. Stated subset: CD45RO-CCR7+CD27+CD95- naive CD8+ T cells expressing CXCR3 (TNR3+). The receptors shown here come from a human donor in good health. Some clones in this sample may be carry-over from other donors' samples.

The rearrangement uses TRBV12-3 or TRBV12-4 and TRBJ1-5. This CDR3 is 14 amino acids long. CDR3 sequence reads: CASSWDGSNQPQHF.

The gene calls are TRBV10-1 and TRBJ2-7. CDR3 length: 14 amino acids. Looked up from germline, CDR1 is WNHNN and CDR2 is SYGVQD (reference sequence). The CDR3 region is CASSERVGRYEQYF.

The chain couples TRBV7-9 to TRBJ1-1; the D gene TCRdb calls, TRBD1, cannot be checked with no DNA. Per germline, CDR1 SEHNR and CDR2 FQNEAQ (reference sequence). CDR3 length equals 12 residues. The CDR3 loop is CASRGGNTEAFF.

The chain links TRBV7-6 to TRBJ2-7; the TCRdb call, TRBD2, lacks DNA for checking. The CDR3 consists of 14 residues. The germline V gene has CDR1 SGHVS and CDR2 FNYEAQ. The CDR3 here is CASSLAMGSGEQYF.

The chain combines TRBV4-2 with TRBJ1-3; TCRdb lists TRBD1, though no DNA is available to test this call. CDR3 size: 16 residues. CDR1 is LGHNA, CDR2 YNFKEQ, per germline. This CDR3 is CASSPNPDSSGNTIYF.

V and J are TRBV29-1 and TRBJ2-2; TCRdb calls TRBD2, which cannot be checked without DNA. The germline V gene has CDR1 SQVTM and CDR2 ANQGSEA. The CDR3 spans 13 residues. The CDR3: CSGLAGNTGELFF.

The V and J genes are TRBV2 and TRBJ2-5; the D call from TCRdb, TRBD2, cannot be confirmed without DNA. CDR1 and CDR2 from the germline V gene are SNHLY and FYNNEI. The CDR3 is 15 residues long. CDR3 sequence: CASSDLRGGQETQYF.

The chain employs TRBV5-1 and TRBJ2-7; the D call from TCRdb, TRBD1, cannot be confirmed without DNA. The CDR3 has 14 residues. CDR1 and CDR2 from the germline V gene are SGHRS and YFSETQ. CDR3: CASSPTGSYYEQYF.

The V call is TRBV21-1, the J call TRBJ2-3; TCRdb's D call of TRBD1 is untestable without DNA. TRBV21-1 is noted as a pseudogene. The CDR3 consists of 17 residues. CDR3 sequence: CASSPSRDTTSTDTQYF.

The chain combines TRBV29-1 with TRBJ1-1. CDR3 size: 11 residues. Germline CDR1 reads SQVTM; CDR2 reads ANQGSEA. CDR3 amino acids: CSVEGGTEAFF.

The chain employs TRBV9 and TRBJ2-2; TCRdb picks TRBD1, but there is no DNA to check that call. CDR1 and CDR2 from the germline V gene are SGDLS and YYNGEE. The CDR3 has 17 residues. This CDR3 is CASSVAVQGLNTGELFF.